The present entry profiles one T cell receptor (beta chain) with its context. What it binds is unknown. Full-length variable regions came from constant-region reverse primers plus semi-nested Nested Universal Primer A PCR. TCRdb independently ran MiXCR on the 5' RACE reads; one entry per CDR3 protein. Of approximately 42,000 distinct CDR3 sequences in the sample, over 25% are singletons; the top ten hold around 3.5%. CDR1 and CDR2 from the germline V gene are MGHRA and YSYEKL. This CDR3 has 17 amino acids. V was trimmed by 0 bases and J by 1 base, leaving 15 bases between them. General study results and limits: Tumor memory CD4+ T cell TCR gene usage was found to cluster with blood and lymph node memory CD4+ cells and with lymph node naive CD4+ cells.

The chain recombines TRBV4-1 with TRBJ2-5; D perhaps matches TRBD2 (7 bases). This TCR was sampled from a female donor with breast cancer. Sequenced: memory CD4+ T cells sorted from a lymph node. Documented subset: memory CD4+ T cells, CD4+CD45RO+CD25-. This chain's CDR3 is CASSQDGRQGPQETQYF. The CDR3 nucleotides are TGCGCCAGCAGCCAAGACGGGAGGCAGGGGCCCCAAGAGACCCAGTACTTC.